The clone carrying this T cell receptor (beta chain) showed up many times. Treatment reported: PENTA 11 planned treatment interruption arm or continuous ART arm. Unique molecular identifiers were included in an RNA-based 3' RACE TCR library. TCRdb reprocessed the 3' RACE reads with MiXCR, giving one entry per CDR3 protein. The sample includes about 46,000 distinct CDR3 sequences, about 4.3% seen only once; the top ten take 0.6% to 0.85%. The CDR3 runs to 17 residues. V shed 5 bases and J 4 bases; nucleotides not matched to a gene: 13. The data are from a study of HIV-infected children after antiretroviral therapy interruption. Looking at the study overall: Median age was approximately 9.4 years (interruption) and roughly 8 years (continuous).

The specimen was CD45RA+ CD4+ T cells from PBMCs, pooled from several time points, collected from a donor given antiretroviral therapy, either interrupted or continuous. Described subset: naive CD4+ CD45RA+ CD45RO- T cells. This TCR was recovered from a pool of human donors with HIV. The chain employs TRBV12-3 or TRBV12-4 and TRBJ1-2, with 10 positions matching TRBD1. CDR3 region: CASSVLGWTGGTYGYTF. The CDR3 DNA reads as TGTGCCAGCAGTGTTTTGGGGTGGACAGGGGGGACCTATGGCTACACCTTC.